These T cell receptor beta chains were read from a single sample in a study of cytomegalovirus exposure and HLA in healthy donors. Only in-frame clones appear in the TCRdb table, and some are missing; sequencing was by immunoSEQ multiplex PCR. The sample lists some 84,000 clones; about nine tenths were seen once. Sample: PBMCs. These receptors all come from a man younger than 45 in good health and CMV-seronegative. Each CDR3 is given with its conserved first and last residue. D genes are given only for firm matches. Size tells how often a clone was seen (once, few, many) or the class of an expanded clone, and some rows leave it out.

V	size	J	D	DNA	CDR3
TRBV19	-	TRBJ2-2	-	TGTGCCAGTTCGCGGTCCGGGGAGCTGTTTTTT	CASSRSGELFF
TRBV10-3	-	TRBJ1-5	TRBD1	TGTGCCATCAGTGATCAGGGGGGTCAGCCCCAGCATTTT	CAISDQGGQPQHF
TRBV5-1	-	TRBJ2-3	-	TGCGCCAGCAGCGCGGAAGTTTCCCAGGGGATGGATACGCAGTATTTT	CASSAEVSQGMDTQYF
TRBV2	few	TRBJ2-7	-	TGTGCCAGCATCGGAGGCGGGTACGAGCAGTACTTC	CASIGGGYEQYF
TRBV25-1	-	TRBJ1-6	TRBD1	TGTGCCAGCAGTTCCCGCAGGGGGAGCTCCTATAATTCACCCCTCCACTTT	CASSSRRGSSYNSPLHF
TRBV27	-	TRBJ2-3	-	TGTGCCAGCAGTTTATCCCAAATCACAGATACGCAGTATTTT	CASSLSQITDTQYF
TRBV2	-	TRBJ2-7	-	TGTGCCAGCAGCGCAACTTCCTACGAGCAGTACTTC	CASSATSYEQYF
TRBV9	-	TRBJ2-7	TRBD2	TGTGCCAGCAGCGTAGGGGACTACCTACGGGACGAGCAGTACTTC	CASSVGDYLRDEQYF
TRBV4-1	-	TRBJ2-2	-	TGCGCCAGCAGCCCATCCCCGGTAGCAGACAACACCGGGGAGCTGTTTTTT	CASSPSPVADNTGELFF
TRBV27	once	TRBJ1-1	TRBD1	TGTGCCAGCAGTATAGCCGGGACAGGGTCCACTGAAGCTTTCTTT	CASSIAGTGSTEAFF
TRBV5-1	-	TRBJ2-1	TRBD2	TGCGCCAGCAGCTCCACATTAGGGACTAGTCGGAATGAGCAGTTCTTC	CASSSTLGTSRNEQFF
TRBV6-4	-	TRBJ1-5	TRBD1	TGTGCCAGCAGTGACCGGGACAGGGAATATCAGCCCCAGCATTTT	CASSDRDREYQPQHF
TRBV14	-	TRBJ1-6	TRBD1	TGTGCCAGCAGCCACGAAGGACAGGTGGGTAATTCACCCCTCCACTTT	CASSHEGQVGNSPLHF
TRBV5-6	-	TRBJ1-5	-	TGTGCCAGCAGCCGCCAGGCTTATTATAGCAATCAGCCCCAGCATTTT	CASSRQAYYSNQPQHF
TRBV15	-	TRBJ1-5	-	TGTGCCACCAGCAGCCGTCGGGATGCTCAGCCCCAGCATTTT	CATSSRRDAQPQHF
TRBV7-2	-	TRBJ2-7	-	TGTGCCAGCAGCTTAGTGGTGCGAGATCTCGAGCAGTACTTC	CASSLVVRDLEQYF
TRBV15	-	TRBJ2-7	TRBD2	TGTGCCACCAGCAGAGAGTCAGCGGGGGAAATCAGGGAGCAGTACTTC	CATSRESAGEIREQYF
TRBV28	-	TRBJ1-2	-	TGTGCCAGCAGTTTGCTCGGCAAAGGGGATGGCTACACCTTC	CASSLLGKGDGYTF
TRBV2	-	TRBJ2-1	TRBD1	TGTGCCAGCAGCGCTACAGGGGACCAGTTCTTC	CASSATGDQFF
TRBV19	-	TRBJ1-1	-	TGTGCCAGTAGCAAGAATACAGGGAAAGAAGCTTTCTTT	CASSKNTGKEAFF
TRBV27	-	TRBJ1-5	TRBD1	TGTGCCAGCAGTGTGACGGGGACAGGGGGCTTTCGGCAGCCCCAGCATTTT	CASSVTGTGGFRQPQHF
TRBV5-5	-	TRBJ2-1	TRBD1	TGTGCCAGCAGCCGACAGGGGGCAACCTACAATGAGCAGTTCTTC	CASSRQGATYNEQFF
TRBV4-1	-	TRBJ2-2	TRBD1	TGCGCCAGCAGCCAAGGCCTCCCCGGACAGGGGTACACCGGGGAGCTGTTTTTT	CASSQGLPGQGYTGELFF
TRBV2	few	TRBJ1-6	TRBD1	TGTGCCAGCAGGCGGGACAGGAATAATTCACCCCTCCACTTT	CASRRDRNNSPLHF
TRBV11-3	-	TRBJ1-6	-	TGTGCCAGCAGCTTAGGAGGGGGAAATTCACCCCTCCACTTT	CASSLGGGNSPLHF
TRBV11-2	-	TRBJ1-5	TRBD1	TGTGCCAGCAGCTCACAGGGGTATCAGCCCCAGCATTTT	CASSSQGYQPQHF